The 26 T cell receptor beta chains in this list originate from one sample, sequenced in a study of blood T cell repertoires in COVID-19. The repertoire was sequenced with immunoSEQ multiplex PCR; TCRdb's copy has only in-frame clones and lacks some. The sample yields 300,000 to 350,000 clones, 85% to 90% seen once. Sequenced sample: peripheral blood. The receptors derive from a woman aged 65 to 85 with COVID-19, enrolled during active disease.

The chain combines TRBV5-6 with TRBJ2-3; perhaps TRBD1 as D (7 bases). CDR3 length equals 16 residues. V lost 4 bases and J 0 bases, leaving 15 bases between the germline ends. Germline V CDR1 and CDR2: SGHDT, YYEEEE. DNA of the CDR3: TGTGCCAGCAGCGCGGGGACAGCTATTAGCACAGATACGCAGTATTTT. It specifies CASSAGTAISTDTQYF.

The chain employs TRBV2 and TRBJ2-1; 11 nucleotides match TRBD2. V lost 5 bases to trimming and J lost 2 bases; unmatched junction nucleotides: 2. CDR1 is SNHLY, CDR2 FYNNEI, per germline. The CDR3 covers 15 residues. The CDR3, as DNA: TGTGCCAGCAGTCTGACTAGCGGGGCCTACAATGAGCAGTTCTTC. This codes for CASSLTSGAYNEQFF.

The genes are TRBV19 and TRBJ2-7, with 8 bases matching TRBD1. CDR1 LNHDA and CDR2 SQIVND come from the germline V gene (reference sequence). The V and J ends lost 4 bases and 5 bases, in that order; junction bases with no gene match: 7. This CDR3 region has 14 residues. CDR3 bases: TGTGCCAGTAGTAAGACCGGACAGGGCCACGAGCAGTACTTC. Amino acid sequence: CASSKTGQGHEQYF.

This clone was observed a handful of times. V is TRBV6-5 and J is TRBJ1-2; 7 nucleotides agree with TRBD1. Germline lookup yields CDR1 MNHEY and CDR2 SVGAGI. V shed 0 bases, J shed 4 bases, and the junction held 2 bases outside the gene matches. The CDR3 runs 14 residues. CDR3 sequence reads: CASSYSGGPYGYTF. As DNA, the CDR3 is TGTGCCAGCAGTTACTCAGGGGGCCCCTATGGCTACACCTTC.

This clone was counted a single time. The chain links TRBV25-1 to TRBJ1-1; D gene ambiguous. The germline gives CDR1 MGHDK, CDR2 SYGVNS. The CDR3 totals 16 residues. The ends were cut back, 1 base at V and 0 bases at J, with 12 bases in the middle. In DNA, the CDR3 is TGTGCCAGCAGTGAATCAGGTCCAGCTATGAACACTGAAGCTTTCTTT. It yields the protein CASSESGPAMNTEAFF.

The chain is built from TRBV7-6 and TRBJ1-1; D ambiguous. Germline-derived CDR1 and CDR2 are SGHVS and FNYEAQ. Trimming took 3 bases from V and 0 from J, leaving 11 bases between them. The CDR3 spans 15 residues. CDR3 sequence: CASSLEAGMNTEAFF. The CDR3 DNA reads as TGTGCCAGCAGCTTGGAGGCAGGCATGAACACTGAAGCTTTCTTT.

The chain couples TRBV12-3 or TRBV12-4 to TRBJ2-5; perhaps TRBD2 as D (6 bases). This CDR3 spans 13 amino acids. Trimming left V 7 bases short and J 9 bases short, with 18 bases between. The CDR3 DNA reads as TGTGCCAGCAAGGGGCTAGTGGGCGGGGCCCAGTACTTC. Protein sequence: CASKGLVGGAQYF.

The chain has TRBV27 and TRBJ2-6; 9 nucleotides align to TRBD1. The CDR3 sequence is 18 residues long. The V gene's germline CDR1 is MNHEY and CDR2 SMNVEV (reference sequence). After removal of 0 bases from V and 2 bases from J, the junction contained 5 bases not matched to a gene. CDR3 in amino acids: CASSLSRTGAAGANVLTF. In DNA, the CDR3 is TGTGCCAGCAGTTTATCGCGGACAGGGGCCGCTGGGGCCAACGTCCTGACTTTC. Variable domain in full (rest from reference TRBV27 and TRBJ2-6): EAQVTQNPRYLITVTGKKLTVTCSQNMNHEYMSWYRQDPGLGLRQIYYSMNVEVTDKGDVPEGYKVSRKEKRNFPLILESPSPNQTSLYFCASSLSRTGAAGANVLTFGAGSRLTVL.

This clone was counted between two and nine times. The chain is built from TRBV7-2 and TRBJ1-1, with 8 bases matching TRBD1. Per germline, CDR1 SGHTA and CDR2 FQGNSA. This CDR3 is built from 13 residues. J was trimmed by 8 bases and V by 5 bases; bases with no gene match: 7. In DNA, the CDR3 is TGTGCCAGCAGCATTCGGACAGGGAGGGAAGCTTTCTTT. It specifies CASSIRTGREAFF. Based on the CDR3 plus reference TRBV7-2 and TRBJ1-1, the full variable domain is GAGVSQSPSNKVTEKGKDVELRCDPISGHTALYWYRQSLGQGLEFLIYFQGNSAPDKSGLPSDRFSAERTGGSVSTLTIQRTQQEDSAVYLCASSIRTGREAFFGQGTRLTVV.

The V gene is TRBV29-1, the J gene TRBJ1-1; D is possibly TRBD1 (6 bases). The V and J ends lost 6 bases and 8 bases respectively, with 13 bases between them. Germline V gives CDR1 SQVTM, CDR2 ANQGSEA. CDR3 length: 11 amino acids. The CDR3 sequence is CSVTGPIEAFF. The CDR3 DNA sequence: TGCAGCGTCACAGGGCCTATAGAAGCTTTCTTT.

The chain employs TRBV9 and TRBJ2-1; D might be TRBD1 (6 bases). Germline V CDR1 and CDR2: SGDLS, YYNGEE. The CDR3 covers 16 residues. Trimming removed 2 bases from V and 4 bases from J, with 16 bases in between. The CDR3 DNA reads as TGTGCCAGCAGCGTCTCTGCGACAGGAACTTACAATGAGCAGTTCTTC. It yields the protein CASSVSATGTYNEQFF.

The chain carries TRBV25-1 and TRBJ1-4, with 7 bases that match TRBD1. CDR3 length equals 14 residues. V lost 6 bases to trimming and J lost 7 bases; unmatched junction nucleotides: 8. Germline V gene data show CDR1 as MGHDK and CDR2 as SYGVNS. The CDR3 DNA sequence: TGTGCCAGCAGAGACCAGGGGGATGGTGAAAAACTGTTTTTT. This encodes CASRDQGDGEKLFF.

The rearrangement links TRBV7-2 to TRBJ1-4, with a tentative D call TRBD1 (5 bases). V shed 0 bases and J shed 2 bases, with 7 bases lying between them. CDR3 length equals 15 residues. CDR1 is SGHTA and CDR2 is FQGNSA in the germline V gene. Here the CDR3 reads CASSLATATNEKLFF. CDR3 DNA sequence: TGTGCCAGCAGCTTAGCGACAGCCACTAATGAAAAACTGTTTTTT.

DNA of the CDR3: TGTGCCATCAGTGCCACGGGAAATGAAAAACTGTTTTTT. It codes for CAISATGNEKLFF. This chain links TRBV10-3 with TRBJ1-4, with no clear D. The CDR3 is 13 residues long. Trimming cost V 4 bases and J 5 bases, with 8 bases left between them. Germline CDR1 ENHRY, CDR2 SYGVKD.

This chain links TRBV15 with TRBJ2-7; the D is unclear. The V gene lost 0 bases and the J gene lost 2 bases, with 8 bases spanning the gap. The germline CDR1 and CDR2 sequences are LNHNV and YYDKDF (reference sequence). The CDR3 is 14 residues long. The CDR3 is CATSRDQEPYEQYF. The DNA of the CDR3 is TGTGCCACCAGCAGAGACCAGGAACCCTACGAGCAGTACTTC.

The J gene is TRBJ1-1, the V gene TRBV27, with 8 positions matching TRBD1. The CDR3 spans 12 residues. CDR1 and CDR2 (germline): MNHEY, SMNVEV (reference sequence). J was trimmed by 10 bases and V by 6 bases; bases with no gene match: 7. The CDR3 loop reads CASSQIRGPAFF. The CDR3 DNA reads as TGTGCCAGCAGCCAAATCAGGGGGCCAGCTTTCTTT.

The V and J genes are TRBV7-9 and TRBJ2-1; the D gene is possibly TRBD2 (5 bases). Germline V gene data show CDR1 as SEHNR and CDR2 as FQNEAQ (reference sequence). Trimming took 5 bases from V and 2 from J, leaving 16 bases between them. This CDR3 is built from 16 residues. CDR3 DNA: TGTGCCAGCAGCCTTGCGGAAGGGAGCGCCTACAATGAGCAGTTCTTC. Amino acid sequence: CASSLAEGSAYNEQFF. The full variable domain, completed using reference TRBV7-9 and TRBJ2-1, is DTGVSQNPRHKITKRGQNVTFRCDPISEHNRLYWYRQTLGQGPEFLTYFQNEAQLEKSRLLSDRFSAERPKGSFSTLEIQRTEQGDSAMYLCASSLAEGSAYNEQFFGPGTRLTVL.

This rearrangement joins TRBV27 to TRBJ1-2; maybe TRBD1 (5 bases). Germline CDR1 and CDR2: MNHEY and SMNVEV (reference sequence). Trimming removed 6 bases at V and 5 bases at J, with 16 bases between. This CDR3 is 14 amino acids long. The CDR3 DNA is TGTGCCAGCAGACGGGGGGGATCACTTTATGGCTACACCTTC. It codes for CASRRGGSLYGYTF.

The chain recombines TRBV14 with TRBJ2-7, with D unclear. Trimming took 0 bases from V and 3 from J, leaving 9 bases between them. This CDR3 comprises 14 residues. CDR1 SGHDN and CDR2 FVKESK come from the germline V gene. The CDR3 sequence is CASSQDHNFYEQYF. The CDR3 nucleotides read TGTGCCAGCAGCCAAGATCATAACTTCTACGAGCAGTACTTC.

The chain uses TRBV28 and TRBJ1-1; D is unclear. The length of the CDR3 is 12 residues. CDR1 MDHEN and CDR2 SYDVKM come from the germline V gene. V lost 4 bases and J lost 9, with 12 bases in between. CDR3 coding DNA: TGTGCCAGCAGTTCCCCCCAGTTCCAAGCTTTCTTT. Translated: CASSSPQFQAFF.

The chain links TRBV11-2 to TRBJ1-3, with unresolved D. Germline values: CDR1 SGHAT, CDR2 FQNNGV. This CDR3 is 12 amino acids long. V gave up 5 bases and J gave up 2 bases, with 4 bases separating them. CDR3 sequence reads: CASSRTGNTIYF. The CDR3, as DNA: TGTGCCAGCAGCCGTACTGGAAACACCATATATTTT.

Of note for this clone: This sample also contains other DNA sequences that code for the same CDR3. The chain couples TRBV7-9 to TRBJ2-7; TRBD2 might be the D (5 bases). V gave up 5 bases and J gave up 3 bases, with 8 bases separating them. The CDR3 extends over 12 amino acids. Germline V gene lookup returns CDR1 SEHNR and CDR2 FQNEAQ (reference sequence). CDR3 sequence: CASSPGFYEQYF. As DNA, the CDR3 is TGTGCCAGCAGCCCGGGATTCTACGAGCAGTACTTC.

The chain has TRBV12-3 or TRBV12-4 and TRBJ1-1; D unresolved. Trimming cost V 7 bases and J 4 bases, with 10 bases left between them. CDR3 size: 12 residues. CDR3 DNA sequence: TGTGCCAGCAATCGGGGAGGCACTGAAGCTTTCTTT. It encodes CASNRGGTEAFF.

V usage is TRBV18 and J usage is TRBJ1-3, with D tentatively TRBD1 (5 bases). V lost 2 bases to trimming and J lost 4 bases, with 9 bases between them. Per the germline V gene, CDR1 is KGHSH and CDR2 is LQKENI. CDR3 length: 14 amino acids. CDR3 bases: TGTGCCAGCTCACCAGGCAGGGAAGGAAACACCATATATTTT. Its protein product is CASSPGREGNTIYF.

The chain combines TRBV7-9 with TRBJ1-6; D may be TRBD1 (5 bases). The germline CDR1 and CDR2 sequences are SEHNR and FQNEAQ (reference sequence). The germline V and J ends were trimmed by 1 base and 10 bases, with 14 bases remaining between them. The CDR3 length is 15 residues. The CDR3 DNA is TGTGCCAGCAGCTTAGGAACTCAGGGAAGGTCACCCCTCCACTTT. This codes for CASSLGTQGRSPLHF.

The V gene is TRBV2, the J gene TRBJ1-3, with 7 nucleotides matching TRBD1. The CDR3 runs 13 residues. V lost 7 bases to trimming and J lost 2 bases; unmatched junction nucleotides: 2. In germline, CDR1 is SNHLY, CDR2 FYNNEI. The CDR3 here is CASNQGAGNTIYF. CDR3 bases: TGTGCCAGCAATCAGGGGGCTGGAAACACCATATATTTT.